This T cell receptor (beta chain) was recovered during a study of shared clonotypes between healthy human individuals. Looking at the study overall: Each donor's CD4 naive and CD4 memory cells filled three plates apiece, CD8 naive two, and CD8 memory one. Study-wide findings and caveats: In contrast to clonotypes shared by all four donors, non-shared clonotypes had lower generation probabilities.

Germline V CDR1 and CDR2: SGDLS, YYNGEE. There are 17 residues in the CDR3. The ends lost 6 bases at V and 0 bases at J; junction bases unmatched: 7. Sequencing was performed with immunoSEQ multiplex PCR; in TCRdb, only in-frame clones are kept and a portion is missing. This table holds about 2.1 million clones, under 95% found once. Naive CD8 populations comprised CD45RO-negative cells positively selected for CCR7, excluding terminally differentiated effector memory CD45RA+ cells. Of note for this clone: The antigen is not known.

The chain uses TRBV9 and TRBJ1-4; 11 nucleotides align to TRBD1. The TCR was taken from a man between 18 and 35 years old in good health. Some clones in this sample may be carry-over from other donors' samples. Sequencing was performed on naive CD8+ T cells from PBMCs. DNA of the CDR3: TGTGCCAGCACCAGGACAGGGGGCGCCGCAACTAATGAAAAACTGTTTTTT. This gives the protein CASTRTGGAATNEKLFF.